This is a list of T cell receptor beta chains from one sample in a study of control samples from healthy donors and cancer patients. Libraries were prepared by immunoSEQ multiplex PCR; TCRdb keeps only in-frame clonotypes and omits some of them. In the table there are around 97,000 clones, around 89% of which are singletons. Source material: PBMCs. Every receptor here comes from a man aged 55 to 69 with lung cancer. Each CDR3 is given with its conserved first and last residue. The D gene is left open where the match is weak. Clone size is stated in some rows and not others, as once, few, many or a class when expanded.

D gene	V gene	clone size	J gene	CDR3 protein	CDR3 DNA
TRBD1	TRBV7-2	NA	TRBJ1-5	CASSPGQGSQPQHF	TGTGCCAGCAGCCCCGGACAGGGGAGCCAGCCCCAGCATTTT
TRBD1	TRBV19	NA	TRBJ2-3	CASSTTGASTDTQYF	TGTGCCAGTAGCACAACAGGGGCTAGCACAGATACGCAGTATTTT
NA	TRBV25-1	NA	TRBJ2-1	CASSVGQFSYNEQFF	TGTGCCAGCAGTGTAGGACAGTTTTCCTACAATGAGCAGTTCTTC
NA	TRBV25-1	NA	TRBJ2-5	CASSIIRDQETQYF	TGTGCCAGCAGTATTATCAGGGACCAAGAGACCCAGTACTTC
NA	TRBV18	NA	TRBJ2-5	CASSPILGLSLQETQYF	TGTGCCAGCTCACCAATACTAGGACTTTCCCTTCAAGAGACCCAGTACTTC
NA	TRBV7-7	NA	TRBJ2-1	CASSPSLWGEYNEQFF	TGTGCCAGCAGCCCGAGTCTATGGGGGGAGTACAATGAGCAGTTCTTC
TRBD2	TRBV7-2	once	TRBJ2-7	CASSVRTSGGTRVGEQYF	TGTGCCAGCAGCGTCAGGACTAGCGGGGGCACCAGGGTCGGGGAGCAGTACTTC
TRBD1	TRBV10-3	NA	TRBJ1-2	CAISLRDSNYGYTF	TGTGCCATCAGTCTCCGGGACAGTAACTATGGCTACACCTTC
TRBD1	TRBV6-4	once	TRBJ1-1	CASSRQGDTEAFF	TGTGCCAGCAGTCGACAGGGTGACACTGAAGCTTTCTTT
NA	TRBV5-1	NA	TRBJ2-3	CASSLPLDSTDTQYF	TGCGCCAGCAGCTTGCCACTCGACAGCACAGATACGCAGTATTTT
NA	TRBV24-1	NA	TRBJ2-5	CATSRTETQYF	TGTGCCACCAGTAGAACCGAGACCCAGTACTTC
NA	TRBV20-1	NA	TRBJ1-4	CSARREKLFF	TGCAGTGCTAGGCGTGAAAAACTGTTTTTT
NA	TRBV7-8	NA	TRBJ1-5	CASSSINQPQHF	TGTGCCAGCAGCTCCATAAACCAGCCCCAGCATTTT
TRBD2	TRBV7-3	NA	TRBJ2-3	CASSPQRGGSTDTQYF	TGTGCCAGCAGCCCGCAGCGGGGGGGCAGCACAGATACGCAGTATTTT
TRBD1	TRBV5-6	NA	TRBJ1-3	CASSFLTGEGNTIYF	TGTGCCAGCAGCTTTTTAACAGGGGAAGGAAACACCATATATTTT
NA	TRBV6-2/TRBV6-3	NA	TRBJ2-5	CASSSPAGSRETQYF	TGTGCCAGCAGCTCCCCCGCAGGGTCAAGGGAGACCCAGTACTTC
NA	TRBV6-5	NA	TRBJ1-1	CASSYESVMNTEAFF	TGTGCCAGCAGTTATGAATCAGTGATGAACACTGAAGCTTTCTTT
NA	TRBV19	NA	TRBJ2-7	CASSLRVLYEQYF	TGTGCCAGTAGTCTCCGGGTCCTCTACGAGCAGTACTTC
NA	TRBV5-1	NA	TRBJ1-1	CASSFDSFTEAFF	TGCGCCAGCAGCTTCGACAGTTTCACTGAAGCTTTCTTT
NA	TRBV19	NA	TRBJ1-2	CASSIAWDYGYTF	TGTGCCAGTAGTATAGCGTGGGACTATGGCTACACCTTC
NA	TRBV27	NA	TRBJ1-6	CASSLSHLGGGYSPLHF	TGTGCCAGCAGTTTATCCCATCTGGGGGGCGGCTATTCACCCCTCCACTTT
TRBD1	TRBV5-6	NA	TRBJ1-2	CASNLIPGQGLRNYGYTF	TGTGCCAGCAACCTAATCCCGGGACAGGGACTCCGTAACTATGGCTACACCTTC
TRBD1	TRBV24-1	NA	TRBJ2-5	CATSDHRGQETQYF	TGTGCCACCAGTGATCACAGGGGACAAGAGACCCAGTACTTC
TRBD1	TRBV29-1	NA	TRBJ1-2	CSVDRGSYGYTF	TGCAGCGTAGACAGGGGATCCTATGGCTACACCTTC
NA	TRBV6-6	NA	TRBJ2-5	CASSYTGNQETQYF	TGTGCCAGCAGTTACACAGGGAACCAAGAGACCCAGTACTTC
NA	TRBV27	NA	TRBJ1-3	CASRLTGSGNTIYF	TGTGCCAGCAGGCTGACTGGCTCTGGAAACACCATATATTTT
TRBD1	TRBV24-1	NA	TRBJ1-5	CATSDLRGLRGLQGARKNNQPQHF	TGTGCCACCAGTGATTTGCGGGGTTTAAGAGGACTCCAGGGGGCGCGAAAGAACAATCAGCCCCAGCATTTT
NA	TRBV7-9	NA	TRBJ1-3	CASSLASGVSGNTIYF	TGTGCCAGCAGCTTAGCGTCAGGCGTCTCTGGAAACACCATATATTTT
NA	TRBV6-5	NA	TRBJ1-5	CASRDLQTLGQPQHF	TGTGCCAGCAGGGACCTTCAAACCCTCGGTCAGCCCCAGCATTTT
TRBD1	TRBV13	NA	TRBJ2-1	CASSSRGRGLYNEQFF	TGTGCCAGCAGCTCCAGGGGGCGCGGGTTATACAATGAGCAGTTCTTC
TRBD2	TRBV3-1/TRBV3-2	NA	TRBJ2-3	CASSHLAADTQYF	TGTGCCAGCAGCCACCTAGCGGCAGATACGCAGTATTTT
NA	TRBV27	NA	TRBJ2-1	CASSTLRGSNEQFF	TGTGCCAGCAGTACTTTGCGGGGATCAAATGAGCAGTTCTTC
TRBD2	TRBV5-4	NA	TRBJ2-1	CASSLALAGGPNNEQFF	TGTGCCAGCAGCTTGGCACTAGCGGGGGGGCCGAACAATGAGCAGTTCTTC
NA	TRBV29-1	few	TRBJ1-5	CSVVTPEPNQPQHF	TGCAGCGTTGTGACGCCAGAGCCCAATCAGCCCCAGCATTTT
NA	TRBV30	NA	TRBJ1-1	CAWSVHRGAAEAFF	TGTGCCTGGAGTGTACACAGAGGGGCCGCTGAAGCTTTCTTT
NA	TRBV6-5	NA	TRBJ2-3	CASVSSRNTQYF	TGTGCCAGCGTTTCAAGCCGCAATACGCAGTATTTT
NA	TRBV18	NA	TRBJ1-3	CASSPRLVSGNTIYF	TGTGCCAGCTCACCTCGACTGGTCTCTGGAAACACCATATATTTT
NA	TRBV6-5	NA	TRBJ2-6	CASMGGAAGANVLTF	TGTGCCAGCATGGGGGGGGCCGCTGGGGCCAACGTCCTGACTTTC
TRBD1	TRBV7-8	NA	TRBJ2-1	CASTKTGFYNEQFF	TGTGCCAGCACCAAGACAGGGTTCTACAATGAGCAGTTCTTC
NA	TRBV24-1	NA	TRBJ2-3	CATSEGSDTQYF	TGTGCCACCAGTGAAGGGTCAGATACGCAGTATTTT
NA	TRBV7-9	NA	TRBJ2-3	CASSPEGLGGGTDTQYF	TGTGCCAGCAGCCCCGAAGGTTTGGGGGGCGGCACAGATACGCAGTATTTT
NA	TRBV3-1/TRBV3-2	NA	TRBJ2-7	CASSQYSTHSYEQYF	TGTGCCAGCAGCCAGTACTCTACGCACAGTTACGAGCAGTACTTC
TRBD1	TRBV6-5	NA	TRBJ1-6	CASMNRGNSPLHF	TGTGCCAGCATGAACAGGGGTAATTCACCCCTCCACTTT
NA	TRBV12-3/TRBV12-4	few	TRBJ2-1	CALSVSYNEQFF	TGTGCCCTGTCGGTCTCCTACAATGAGCAGTTCTTC
NA	TRBV7-8	NA	TRBJ1-1	CASNRDTRMNTEAFF	TGTGCCAGCAACAGGGACACCCGAATGAACACTGAAGCTTTCTTT
TRBD1	TRBV6-6	NA	TRBJ1-2	CASSKTGNYGYTF	TGTGCCAGCAGCAAGACAGGGAACTATGGCTACACCTTC
TRBD1	TRBV6-5	NA	TRBJ1-1	CASSTGTGGDEAFF	TGTGCCAGCAGTACCGGGACAGGGGGTGATGAAGCTTTCTTT
NA	TRBV6-2/TRBV6-3	NA	TRBJ1-4	CASSSLRSYTTNEKLFF	TGTGCCAGCAGTTCTCTGCGGTCCTACACAACTAATGAAAAACTGTTTTTT
NA	TRBV7-2	NA	TRBJ1-2	CASSLWISYGYTF	TGTGCCAGCAGCTTATGGATAAGCTATGGCTACACCTTC
NA	TRBV2	NA	TRBJ2-6	CASSGVGSRANVLTF	TGTGCCAGCAGTGGGGTAGGATCGCGGGCCAACGTCCTGACTTTC
TRBD1	TRBV6-1	NA	TRBJ1-2	CASSDLPRDRVDYGYTF	TGTGCCAGCAGTGATCTACCCCGGGACAGGGTTGACTATGGCTACACCTTC
TRBD2	TRBV19	NA	TRBJ2-3	CASSFSGGADTQYF	TGTGCCAGTAGTTTCAGCGGGGGGGCAGATACGCAGTATTTT
TRBD1	TRBV6-5	NA	TRBJ1-1	CASSLWTGGTEAFF	TGTGCCAGCAGTTTATGGACAGGGGGAACTGAAGCTTTCTTT